The 8 T cell receptor beta chains below were found in one sample sequenced in a study of shared clonotypes between healthy human individuals (TCRdb year 2020). Libraries were prepared through the immunoSEQ multiplex PCR assay. The table comes from immuneACCESS by way of TCRdb, which keeps in-frame sequences with V and J called. Part of the clones is missing from these tables; in studies checked, under half for an unresolved V gene and the rest for unknown reasons. Here the sample has approximately 510,000 clones; roughly 78% occur a single time. The ten largest make up roughly 13% of the sample. Source material: PBMCs. The source of these receptors is a woman aged 35 to 49 in good health. Some clones in this sample may be carry-over from other donors' samples.

The genes are TRBV30 and TRBJ2-7; TRBD2 is a possible D gene (6 bases). The CDR3 totals 14 residues. CDR1 and CDR2 (germline): GTSNPN, SVGIG (reference sequence). V was shortened by 3 bases and J by 1 base, with 13 bases between the two germline ends. CDR3 sequence: CAWSPGAGSYEQYF. The CDR3 DNA reads TGTGCCTGGAGCCCCGGGGCGGGATCCTACGAGCAGTACTTC.

The gene calls are TRBV19 and TRBJ1-5; 8 bases agree with TRBD1. CDR1 is LNHDA and CDR2 is SQIVND in the germline V gene (reference sequence). The V segment lost 4 bases and the J segment 3 bases; nucleotides outside the gene matches: 5. The CDR3 sequence is 15 residues long. CDR3 bases: TGTGCCAGTAGTACCCCGGACAGGGACAATCAGCCCCAGCATTTT. This translates into CASSTPDRDNQPQHF.

The genes are TRBV19 and TRBJ2-7; weak D call: TRBD2 (6 bases). Trimming stripped 1 base from V and 4 bases from J, with 14 bases between. The CDR3 covers 15 residues. The germline gives CDR1 LNHDA, CDR2 SQIVND (reference sequence). The CDR3 coding sequence is TGTGCCAGTAGTATAGTAGACGGGAGATGGTACGAGCAGTACTTC. It encodes CASSIVDGRWYEQYF.

The chain is built from TRBV5-4 and TRBJ1-1; D is unclear. V lost 1 base to trimming and J lost 5 bases, with 12 bases between them. This CDR3 is built from 14 residues. Germline V lookup: CDR1 SGHNT, CDR2 YYREEE (reference sequence). The CDR3 here is CASSLSLPGTEAFF. CDR3 DNA: TGTGCCAGCAGCTTGTCCCTGCCGGGTACTGAAGCTTTCTTT.

The genes are TRBV2 and TRBJ2-5; D might be TRBD2 (5 bases). The CDR3 has 14 residues. Germline V gene sequence: CDR1 SNHLY, CDR2 FYNNEI. V lost 3 bases and J 5 bases, leaving 13 bases between the germline ends. The CDR3 protein is CASSEFRGEETQYF. The DNA for the CDR3 is TGTGCCAGCAGTGAGTTTCGGGGAGAGGAGACCCAGTACTTC.

The V call is TRBV7-8, the J call TRBJ1-1, with 10 bases that match TRBD1. The V gene's germline CDR1 is SGHVS and CDR2 FQNEAQ. CDR3 size: 17 residues. V lost 5 bases to trimming and J lost 1 base; unmatched junction nucleotides: 10. The CDR3 bases are TGTGCCAGCAGCATATACACCGGGACAGGGGAGAACACTGAAGCTTTCTTT. Encoded protein: CASSIYTGTGENTEAFF. Together with reference TRBV7-8 and TRBJ1-1, the CDR3 gives the full variable domain: GAGVSQSPRYKVAKRGQDVALRCDPISGHVSLFWYQQALGQGPEFLTYFQNEAQLDKSGLPSDRFFAERPEGSVSTLKIQRTQQEDSAVYLCASSIYTGTGENTEAFFGQGTRLTVV.

This clone was counted only a few times. V is TRBV11-3 and J is TRBJ2-1; the D gene could be TRBD1 or TRBD2 (5 bases each). The germline V and J ends were trimmed by 8 bases and 5 bases, with 16 bases remaining between them. CDR3 length: 14 residues. Per germline, CDR1 SGHNT and CDR2 YENEEA. The CDR3 here is CASQQEAGHNEQFF. CDR3 in DNA: TGTGCCAGCCAACAGGAGGCCGGGCACAATGAGCAGTTCTTC. Drawing the rest from reference TRBV11-3 and TRBJ2-1, the complete variable domain is EAGVVQSPRYKIIEKKQPVAFWCNPISGHNTLYWYLQNLGQGPELLIRYENEEAVDDSQLPKDRFSAERLKGVDSTLKIQPAELGDSAVYLCASQQEAGHNEQFFGPGTRLTVL.

V is TRBV29-1 and J is TRBJ2-1; tentatively, D is TRBD1 (6 bases). The CDR3 is made up of 13 amino acids. Germline lookup yields CDR1 SQVTM and CDR2 ANQGSEA. V lost 3 bases, J lost 6 bases, and 12 bases lay in between. CDR3 bases: TGCAGCGTTGAGTGGACAGACACCAATGAGCAGTTCTTC. Its protein is CSVEWTDTNEQFF.